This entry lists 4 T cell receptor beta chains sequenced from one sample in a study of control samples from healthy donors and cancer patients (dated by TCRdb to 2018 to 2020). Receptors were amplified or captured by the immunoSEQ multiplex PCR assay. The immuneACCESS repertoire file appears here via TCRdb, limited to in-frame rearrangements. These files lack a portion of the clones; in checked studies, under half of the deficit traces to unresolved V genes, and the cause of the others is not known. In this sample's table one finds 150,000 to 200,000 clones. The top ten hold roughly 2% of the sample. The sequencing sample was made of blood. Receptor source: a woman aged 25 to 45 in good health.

CDR3: CASSSSNRGGYTF. CDR3 coding DNA: TGTGCCAGCAGCTCTTCCAACAGGGGTGGCTACACCTTC. The V and J genes are TRBV7-2 and TRBJ1-2; 7 nucleotides line up with TRBD1. V was clipped by 4 bases and J by 7 bases; unmatched bases: 6. Germline lookup yields CDR1 SGHTA and CDR2 FQGNSA. The CDR3 consists of 13 residues.

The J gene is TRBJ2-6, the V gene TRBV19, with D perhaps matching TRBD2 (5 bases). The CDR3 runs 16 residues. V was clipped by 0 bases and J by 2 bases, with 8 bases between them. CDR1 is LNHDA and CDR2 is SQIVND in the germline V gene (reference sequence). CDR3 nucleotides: TGTGCCAGTAGTATAGAAGGGAGTCCTGGGGCCAACGTCCTGACTTTC. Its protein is CASSIEGSPGANVLTF.

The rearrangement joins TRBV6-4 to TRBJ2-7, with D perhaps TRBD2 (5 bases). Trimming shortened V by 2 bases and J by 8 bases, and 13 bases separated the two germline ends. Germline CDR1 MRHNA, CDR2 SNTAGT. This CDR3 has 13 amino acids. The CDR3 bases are TGTGCCAGCAGTGACACGCCGACCGGGAAGCAGTACTTC. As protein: CASSDTPTGKQYF.

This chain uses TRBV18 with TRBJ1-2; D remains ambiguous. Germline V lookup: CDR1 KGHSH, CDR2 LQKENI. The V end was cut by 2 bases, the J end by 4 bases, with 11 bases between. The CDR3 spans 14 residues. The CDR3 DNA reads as TGTGCCAGCTCACCAGACACAACAGTCTATGGCTACACCTTC. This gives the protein CASSPDTTVYGYTF.